This T cell receptor (beta chain) was documented in a study of shared clonotypes between healthy human individuals. Overall study context: Contributing individuals were a couple of females and a few males aged 18 to 49. CD4 naive cells filled three plates per donor, CD4 memory three, CD8 naive two and CD8 memory one. Regarding the study as a whole: Sample collection involved blood only; tissue repertoires are likely different.

Germline V gives CDR1 SGHRS, CDR2 YFSETQ. The CDR3 spans 17 residues. Sequencing was performed with immunoSEQ multiplex PCR; in TCRdb, only in-frame clones are kept and a portion is missing. The data show millions of clones, about 92% seen once. Donors were healthy HIV-negative adults without recent acute infections or vaccinations. As regards this clone: What it binds is unknown. At one of its ends the junction is not consistent with the germline gene, which may arise from a read error.

The sample comprised naive CD4+ T cells sorted from blood. The subset: CD45RA+ positively selected. The sequence was collected from a man in his late teens or twenties in good health. The genes are TRBV5-1 and TRBJ2-5; 8 nucleotides align to TRBD2. The CDR3 nucleotides read TGCGCCAGCACCTTGGGGCTGGCGGGAGGTTTTGAGGAGACCCAGTACTTC. Its translation: CASTLGLAGGFEETQYF.